These 8 T cell receptor beta chains were all obtained from the same sample, sequenced in a study of a mutant IDH1 vaccine in newly diagnosed glioma. Assay used: immunoSEQ multiplex PCR; TCRdb lists only in-frame clones, some missing. This table holds 25,000 to 35,000 clones, around 91% found once. Noted time point: week 11, during vaccination. It was 300 ug of mutant IDH1 20-mer peptide that made up each vaccine dose, given with topical imiquimod. These receptors are not linked to any known antigen. The sample was PBMCs, taken from a glioma patient whose treatment included an IDH1 peptide vaccine. The receptors were gathered from a man between 18 and 29 years old with glioma.

The chain links TRBV4-3 to TRBJ2-7, with 8 bases that match TRBD2. The germline V gene encodes CDR1 LGHNA and CDR2 YSLEER. The CDR3 has 15 amino acids. With V trimmed by 2 bases and J by 0 bases, 3 bases remained unmatched. The CDR3 bases are TGCGCCAGCAGCCAAAGGAGCGGGAGCTCCTACGAGCAGTACTTC. This encodes CASSQRSGSSYEQYF.

This clone was picked up one time. J is TRBJ2-3 and V is TRBV6-5, with 7 bases aligning to TRBD1. The germline gives CDR1 MNHEY, CDR2 SVGAGI. The CDR3 sequence is 14 residues long. Trimming cost V 6 bases and J 4 bases; bases outside gene matches: 7. CDR3 nucleotides: TGTGCCAGCAGGAGGGGGCTCGGCGCAGATACGCAGTATTTT. Translating gives CASRRGLGADTQYF.

This sequence joins TRBV2 and TRBJ1-1; D is possibly TRBD1 (6 bases). There are 13 residues in the CDR3. Germline-derived CDR1 and CDR2 are SNHLY and FYNNEI. Trimming took off 4 bases at V and 1 base at J, with 7 bases between the two ends. CDR3 coding DNA: TGTGCCAGCAGTGTGACAGGGAACACTGAAGCTTTCTTT. Translation gives CASSVTGNTEAFF.

The V and J genes are TRBV29-1 and TRBJ2-7; TRBD1 agrees at 9 bases. CDR3 length: 13 amino acids. V trimming: 7 bases; J trimming: 3 bases; junction bases outside the gene matches: 7. Germline V lookup: CDR1 SQVTM, CDR2 ANQGSEA. The CDR3, as DNA: TGCAGCGCCGTGGGACAGGGAAACTACGAGCAGTACTTC. Translated: CSAVGQGNYEQYF.

This sequence joins TRBV5-6 and TRBJ2-7, with 8 bases matching TRBD2. CDR1 is SGHDT and CDR2 is YYEEEE in the germline V gene. The CDR3 consists of 13 residues. The V gene end was trimmed by 5 bases and the J gene end by 6 bases; junction bases not matched to a gene: 7. In DNA form, the CDR3 reads TGTGCCAGCAGTTCAAGCGGGAGCGGCGAGCAGTACTTC. Translation gives CASSSSGSGEQYF. The full variable domain, in which reference TRBV5-6 and TRBJ2-7 provide the parts outside the CDR3, is DAGVTQSPTHLIKTRGQQVTLRCSPKSGHDTVSWYQQALGQGPQFIFQYYEEEERQRGNFPDRFSGHQFPNYSSELNVNALLLGDSALYLCASSSSGSGEQYFGPGTRLTVT.

The gene calls are TRBV5-6 and TRBJ1-2, with 12 bases lining up with TRBD1. With V trimmed by 0 bases and J by 8 bases, 2 bases remained unmatched. Germline V gene sequence: CDR1 SGHDT, CDR2 YYEEEE. The CDR3 runs to 14 residues. CDR3 coding DNA: TGTGCCAGCAGCTTGGTTGGGACAGGGGGCGGCTACACCTTC. Amino acid sequence: CASSLVGTGGGYTF.

V is TRBV19 and J is TRBJ2-4, with D perhaps matching TRBD2 (6 bases). V was shortened by 3 bases and J by 2 bases, with 11 bases between the two germline ends. The germline V gene encodes CDR1 LNHDA and CDR2 SQIVND (reference sequence). This CDR3 is 15 amino acids long. CDR3 sequence reads: CASSISGGSKNIQYF. CDR3 in DNA: TGTGCCAGTAGTATCTCAGGAGGGTCCAAAAACATTCAGTACTTC. The entire variable domain, with the rest obtained from reference TRBV19 and TRBJ2-4, is as follows: DGGITQSPKYLFRKEGQNVTLSCEQNLNHDAMYWYRQDPGQGLRLIYYSQIVNDFQKGDIAEGYSVSREKKESFPLTVTSAQKNPTAFYLCASSISGGSKNIQYFGAGTRLSVL.

This chain links TRBV4-3 with TRBJ2-7; 11 bases are a match to TRBD2. There are 15 residues in the CDR3. The J segment lost 3 bases and the V segment lost 1 base, leaving 2 bases of the junction unmatched. Germline CDR1 and CDR2: LGHNA and YSLEER. CDR3 DNA: TGCGCCAGCAGCCAAGGACTAGCGGGGTTCTACGAGCAGTACTTC. Protein product: CASSQGLAGFYEQYF.